The TCR beta chain under discussion was sequenced for a study of blood T cell repertoires in COVID-19. TCRdb's table, derived via immunoSEQ multiplex PCR, lists solely in-frame clones and lacks some. The sample records 200,000 to 250,000 clones, 84% being singletons. This receptor was obtained from a woman between 50 and 59 years old with active or convalescent COVID-19. The material sequenced was peripheral blood.

The CDR3 region is CASSSNTGELFF. The CDR3, as DNA: TGTGCCAGCAGTTCTAACACCGGGGAGCTGTTTTTT. The chain couples TRBV27 to TRBJ2-2; no clear D. Germline assignment: CDR1 MNHEY and CDR2 SMNVEV (reference sequence). The CDR3 consists of 12 residues. Trimming took 4 bases from V and 2 from J, leaving 2 bases between them.